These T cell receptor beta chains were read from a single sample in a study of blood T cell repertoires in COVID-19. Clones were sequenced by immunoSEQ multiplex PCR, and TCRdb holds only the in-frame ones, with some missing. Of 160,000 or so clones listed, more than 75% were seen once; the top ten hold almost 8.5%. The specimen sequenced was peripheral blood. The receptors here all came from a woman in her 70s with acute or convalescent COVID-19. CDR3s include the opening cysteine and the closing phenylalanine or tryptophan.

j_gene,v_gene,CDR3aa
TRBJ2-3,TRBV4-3,CASSRHGTPGKYF
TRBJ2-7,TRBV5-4,CASSPRRLAGAGEQYF
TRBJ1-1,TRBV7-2,CASSPTGRTGTEAFF
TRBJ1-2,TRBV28,CASRSGGLSYGYTF
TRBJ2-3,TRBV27,CASSLLFSRGRPNLTQYF
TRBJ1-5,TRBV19,CASSTAVWQPQHF
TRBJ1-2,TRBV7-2,CASSLGGTGGYGYTF
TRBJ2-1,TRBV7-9,CASSLGSGGPNEQFF
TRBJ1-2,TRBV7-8,CASSRGTLGAYGYTF
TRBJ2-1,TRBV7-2,CASSLPGLAGGEQFF
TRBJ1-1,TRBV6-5,CASSYNRGQKNTEAFF